The source of this T cell receptor beta chain is a study of CD8 T cells in ankylosing spondylitis. Notes on the study in general: A number of the motif variants had already been described in reactive arthritis synovial fluid and blood. Roughly 8 highly homologous variants made up a TCR beta motif, and this motif appeared characteristic of ankylosing spondylitis blood.

Turning to this clonotype: The antigen remains undetermined.

With 5 bases clipped from V and 2 bases from J, the junction kept 2 bases outside the gene matches. Germline CDR1 MNHEY, CDR2 SMNVEV (reference sequence). The CDR3 runs to 13 residues. TCRdb reprocessed the 5' RACE reads via MiXCR and lists one record per CDR3 protein. The sample has some 150,000 distinct CDR3 sequences, 44% seen once. This clonotype was sampled from a male donor with ankylosing spondylitis. The source material was synovial fluid, either unsorted or a sorted T cell fraction (not recorded which). The chain uses TRBV27 and TRBJ2-7, with TRBD1 matching 8 bases. The CDR3 DNA follows: TGTGCCAGCAGTGCCAGGGGGCCCTACGAGCAGTACTTC. Translation gives CASSARGPYEQYF.